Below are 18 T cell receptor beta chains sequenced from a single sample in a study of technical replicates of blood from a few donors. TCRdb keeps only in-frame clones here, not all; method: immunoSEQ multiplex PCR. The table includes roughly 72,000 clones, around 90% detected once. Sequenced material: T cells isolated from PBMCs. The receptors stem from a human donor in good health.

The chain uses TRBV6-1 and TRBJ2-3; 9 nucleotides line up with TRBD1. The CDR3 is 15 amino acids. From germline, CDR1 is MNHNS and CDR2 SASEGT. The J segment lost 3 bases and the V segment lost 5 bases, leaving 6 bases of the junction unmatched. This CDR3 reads CASSTPGQGTDTQYF. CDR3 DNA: TGTGCCAGCAGTACGCCGGGACAGGGAACAGATACGCAGTATTTT.

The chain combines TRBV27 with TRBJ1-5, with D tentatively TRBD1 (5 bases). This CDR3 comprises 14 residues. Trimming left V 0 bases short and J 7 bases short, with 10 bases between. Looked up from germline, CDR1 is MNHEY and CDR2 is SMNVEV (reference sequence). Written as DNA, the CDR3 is TGTGCCAGCAGTTTATCGAGGCAGGGCCAGCCCCAGCATTTT. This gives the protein CASSLSRQGQPQHF.

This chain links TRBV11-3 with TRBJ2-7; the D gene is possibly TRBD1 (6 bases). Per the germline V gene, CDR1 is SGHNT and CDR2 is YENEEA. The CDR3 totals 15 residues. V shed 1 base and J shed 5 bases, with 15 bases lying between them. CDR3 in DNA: TGTGCCAGCAGCTTAGCCCCGGGACACCGACACGAGCAGTACTTC. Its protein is CASSLAPGHRHEQYF.

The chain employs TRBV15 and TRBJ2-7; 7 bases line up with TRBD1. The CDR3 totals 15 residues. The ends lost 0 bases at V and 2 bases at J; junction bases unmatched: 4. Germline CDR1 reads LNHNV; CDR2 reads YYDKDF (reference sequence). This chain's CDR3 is CATSREGQFTYEQYF. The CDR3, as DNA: TGTGCCACCAGCAGAGAGGGACAGTTCACCTACGAGCAGTACTTC.

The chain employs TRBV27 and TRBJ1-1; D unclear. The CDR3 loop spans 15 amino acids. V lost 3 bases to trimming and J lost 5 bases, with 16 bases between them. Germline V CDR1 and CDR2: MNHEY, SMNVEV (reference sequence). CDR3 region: CASSFTPYGRTEAFF. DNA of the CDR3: TGTGCCAGCAGTTTTACCCCGTACGGGAGAACTGAAGCTTTCTTT.

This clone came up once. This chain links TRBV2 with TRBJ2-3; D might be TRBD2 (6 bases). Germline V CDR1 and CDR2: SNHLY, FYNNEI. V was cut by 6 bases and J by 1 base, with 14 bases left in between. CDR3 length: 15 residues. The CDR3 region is CASSPRASGTDTQYF. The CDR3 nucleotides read TGTGCCAGCAGCCCTAGGGCTAGCGGCACAGATACGCAGTATTTT.

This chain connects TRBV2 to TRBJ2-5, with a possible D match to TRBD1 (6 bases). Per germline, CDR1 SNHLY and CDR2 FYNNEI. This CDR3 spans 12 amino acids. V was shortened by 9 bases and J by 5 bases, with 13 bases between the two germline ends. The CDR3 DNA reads TGTGCCAGAGCAGGGGTGGGGGAGACCCAGTACTTC. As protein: CARAGVGETQYF.

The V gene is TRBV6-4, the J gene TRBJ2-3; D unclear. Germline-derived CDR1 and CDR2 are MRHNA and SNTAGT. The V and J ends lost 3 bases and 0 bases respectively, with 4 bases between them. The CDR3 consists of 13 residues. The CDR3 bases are TGTGCCAGCAGTGAGGCTAGCACAGATACGCAGTATTTT. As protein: CASSEASTDTQYF.

Written as DNA, the CDR3 is TGCGCCAGCAGCTTGGACAGGAGAGTAGGAGAAGGCTACACCTTC. Its protein is CASSLDRRVGEGYTF. The genes are TRBV5-1 and TRBJ1-2; the D gene is possibly TRBD1 (5 bases). This CDR3 has 15 residues. The V gene lost 0 bases and the J gene lost 8 bases, with 17 bases spanning the gap. Germline loops: CDR1 SGHRS, CDR2 YFSETQ.

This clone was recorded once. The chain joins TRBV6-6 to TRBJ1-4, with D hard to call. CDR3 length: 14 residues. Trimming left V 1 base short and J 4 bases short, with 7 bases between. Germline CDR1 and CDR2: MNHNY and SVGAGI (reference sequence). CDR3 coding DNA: TGTGCCAGCAGTTACTGGTCGGGTAATGAAAAACTGTTTTTT. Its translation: CASSYWSGNEKLFF.

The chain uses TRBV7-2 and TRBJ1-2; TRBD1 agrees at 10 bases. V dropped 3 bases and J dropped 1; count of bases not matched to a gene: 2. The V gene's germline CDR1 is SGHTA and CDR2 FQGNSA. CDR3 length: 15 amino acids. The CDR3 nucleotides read TGTGCCAGCAGCTTGAGGACAGGGGGTAACTATGGCTACACCTTC. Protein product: CASSLRTGGNYGYTF.

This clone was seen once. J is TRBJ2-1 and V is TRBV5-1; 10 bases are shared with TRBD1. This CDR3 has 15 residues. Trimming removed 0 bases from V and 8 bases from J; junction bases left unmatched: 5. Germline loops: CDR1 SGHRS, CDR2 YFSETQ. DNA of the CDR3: TGCGCCAGCAGCTTGGAGGGACAGGGGTTGGATGAGCAGTTCTTC. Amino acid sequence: CASSLEGQGLDEQFF.

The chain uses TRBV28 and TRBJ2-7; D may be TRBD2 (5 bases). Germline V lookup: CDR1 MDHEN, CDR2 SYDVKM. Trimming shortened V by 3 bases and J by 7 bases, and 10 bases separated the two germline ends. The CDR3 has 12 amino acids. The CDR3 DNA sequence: TGTGCCAGCAGTTTTACTTCGGGAGAGCAGTACTTC. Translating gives CASSFTSGEQYF.

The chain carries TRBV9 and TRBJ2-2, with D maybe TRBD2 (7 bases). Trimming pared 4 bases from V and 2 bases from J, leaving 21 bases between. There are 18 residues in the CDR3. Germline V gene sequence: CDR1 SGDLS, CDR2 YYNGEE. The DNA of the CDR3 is TGTGCCAGCAGCTTAGTGGCGGGGGCCGAGATTAACACCGGGGAGCTGTTTTTT. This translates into CASSLVAGAEINTGELFF.

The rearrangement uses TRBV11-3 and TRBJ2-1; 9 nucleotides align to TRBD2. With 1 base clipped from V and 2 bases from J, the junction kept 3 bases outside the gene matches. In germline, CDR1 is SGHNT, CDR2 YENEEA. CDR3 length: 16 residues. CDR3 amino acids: CASSLGRTSAYNEQFF. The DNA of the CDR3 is TGTGCCAGCAGCTTAGGGAGGACTAGCGCCTACAATGAGCAGTTCTTC.

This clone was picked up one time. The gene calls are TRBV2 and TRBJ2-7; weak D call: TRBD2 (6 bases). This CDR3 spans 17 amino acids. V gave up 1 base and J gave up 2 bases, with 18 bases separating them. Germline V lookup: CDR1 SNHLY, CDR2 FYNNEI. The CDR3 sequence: CASSEGAGLSSTYEQYF. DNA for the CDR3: TGTGCCAGCAGTGAAGGAGCGGGCTTATCCTCAACCTACGAGCAGTACTTC. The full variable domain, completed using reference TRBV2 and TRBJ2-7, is EPEVTQTPSHQVTQMGQEVILRCVPISNHLYFYWYRQILGQKVEFLVSFYNNEISEKSEIFDDQFSVERPDGSNFTLKIRSTKLEDSAMYFCASSEGAGLSSTYEQYFGPGTRLTVT.

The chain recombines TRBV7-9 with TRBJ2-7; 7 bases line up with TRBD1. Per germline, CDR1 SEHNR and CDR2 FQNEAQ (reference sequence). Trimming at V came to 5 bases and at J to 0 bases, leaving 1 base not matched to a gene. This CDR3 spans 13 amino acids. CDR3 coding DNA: TGTGCCAGCAGCCGGGACAGCTCCTACGAGCAGTACTTC. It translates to CASSRDSSYEQYF.

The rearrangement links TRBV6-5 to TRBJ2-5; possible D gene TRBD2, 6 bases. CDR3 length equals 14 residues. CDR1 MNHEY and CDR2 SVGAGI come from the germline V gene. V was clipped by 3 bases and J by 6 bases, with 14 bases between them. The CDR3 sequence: CASSYGGSRQTQYF. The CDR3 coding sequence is TGTGCCAGCAGTTATGGAGGGAGCAGGCAGACCCAGTACTTC.